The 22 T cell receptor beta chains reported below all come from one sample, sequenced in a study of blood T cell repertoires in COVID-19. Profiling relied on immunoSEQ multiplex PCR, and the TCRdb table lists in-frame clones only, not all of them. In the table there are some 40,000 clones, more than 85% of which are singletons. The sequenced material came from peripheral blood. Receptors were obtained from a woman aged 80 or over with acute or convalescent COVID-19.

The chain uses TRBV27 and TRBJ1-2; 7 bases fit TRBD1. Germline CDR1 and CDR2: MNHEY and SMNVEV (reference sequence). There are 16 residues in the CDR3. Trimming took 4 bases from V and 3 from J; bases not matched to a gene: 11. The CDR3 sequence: CASSSSFTGVDYGYTF. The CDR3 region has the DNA TGTGCCAGCAGTTCAAGTTTCACAGGGGTAGACTATGGCTACACCTTC.

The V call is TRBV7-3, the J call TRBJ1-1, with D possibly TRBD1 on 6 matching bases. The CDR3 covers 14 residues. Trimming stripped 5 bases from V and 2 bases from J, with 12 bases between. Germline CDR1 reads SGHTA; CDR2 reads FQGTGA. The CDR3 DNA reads TGTGCCAGCAGCCCAGGACAGTCCAACACTGAAGCTTTCTTT. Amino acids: CASSPGQSNTEAFF.

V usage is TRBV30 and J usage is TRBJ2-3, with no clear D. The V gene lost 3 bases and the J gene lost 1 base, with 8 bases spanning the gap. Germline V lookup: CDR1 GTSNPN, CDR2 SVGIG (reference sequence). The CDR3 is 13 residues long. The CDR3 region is CAWRLSGTDTQYF. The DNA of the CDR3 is TGTGCCTGGAGGTTAAGCGGCACAGATACGCAGTATTTT.

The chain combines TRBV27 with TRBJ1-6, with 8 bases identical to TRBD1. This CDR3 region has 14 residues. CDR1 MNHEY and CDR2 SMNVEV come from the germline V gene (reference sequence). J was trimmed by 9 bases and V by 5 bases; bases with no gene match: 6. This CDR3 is CASSQTGGRSPLHF. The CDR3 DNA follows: TGTGCCAGCAGTCAAACAGGGGGTCGTTCACCCCTCCACTTT.

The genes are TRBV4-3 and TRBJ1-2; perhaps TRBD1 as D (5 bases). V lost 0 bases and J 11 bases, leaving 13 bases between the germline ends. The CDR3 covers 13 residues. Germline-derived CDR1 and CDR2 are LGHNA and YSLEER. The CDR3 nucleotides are TGCGCCAGCAGCCAAGATTGGGGGGGAGGGTACACCTTC. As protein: CASSQDWGGGYTF.

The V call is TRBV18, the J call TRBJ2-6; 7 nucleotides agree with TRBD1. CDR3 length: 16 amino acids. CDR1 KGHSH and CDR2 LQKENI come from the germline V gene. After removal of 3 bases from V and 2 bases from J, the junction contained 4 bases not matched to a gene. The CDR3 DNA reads TGTGCCAGCTCACCCACAGGGACAGCTGGGGCCAACGTCCTGACTTTC. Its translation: CASSPTGTAGANVLTF.

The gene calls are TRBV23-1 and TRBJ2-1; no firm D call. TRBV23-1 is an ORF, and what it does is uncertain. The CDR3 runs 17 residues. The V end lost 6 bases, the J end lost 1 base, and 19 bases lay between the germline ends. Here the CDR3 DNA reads TGCGCCAGCAGCCCTTTCATAAGCGTACCGTCCTACAATGAGCAGTTCTTC. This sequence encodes CASSPFISVPSYNEQFF.

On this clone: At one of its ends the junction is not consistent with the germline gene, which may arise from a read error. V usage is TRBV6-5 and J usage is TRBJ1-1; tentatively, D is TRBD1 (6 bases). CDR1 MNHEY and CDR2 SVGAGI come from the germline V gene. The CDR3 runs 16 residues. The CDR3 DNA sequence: TGTGTCAGCAGTTACGGGGAGACAGGTCGGCACACTGAAGCTTTCTTT. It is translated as CVSSYGETGRHTEAFF.

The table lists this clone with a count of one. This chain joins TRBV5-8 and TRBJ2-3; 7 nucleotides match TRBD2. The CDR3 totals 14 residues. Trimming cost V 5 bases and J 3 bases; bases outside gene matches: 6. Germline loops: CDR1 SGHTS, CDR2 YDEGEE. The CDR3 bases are TGTGCCAGCAGTTCGGGGGGTCTGACAGATACGCAGTATTTT. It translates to CASSSGGLTDTQYF.

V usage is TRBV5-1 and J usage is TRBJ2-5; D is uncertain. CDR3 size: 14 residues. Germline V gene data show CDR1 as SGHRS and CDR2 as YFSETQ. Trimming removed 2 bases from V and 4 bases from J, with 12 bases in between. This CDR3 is CASSFPQALETQYF. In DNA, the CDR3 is TGCGCCAGCAGCTTCCCCCAGGCCCTAGAGACCCAGTACTTC.

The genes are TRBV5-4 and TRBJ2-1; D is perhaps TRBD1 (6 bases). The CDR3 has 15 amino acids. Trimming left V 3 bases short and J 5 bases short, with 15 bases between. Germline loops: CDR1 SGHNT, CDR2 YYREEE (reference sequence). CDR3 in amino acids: CASSSGQKPHNEQFF. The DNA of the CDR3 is TGTGCCAGCAGCTCAGGACAGAAGCCACACAATGAGCAGTTCTTC.

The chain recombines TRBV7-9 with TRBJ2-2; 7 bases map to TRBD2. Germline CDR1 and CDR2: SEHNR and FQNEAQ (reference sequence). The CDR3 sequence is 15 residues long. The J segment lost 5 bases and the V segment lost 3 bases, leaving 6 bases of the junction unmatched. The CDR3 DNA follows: TGTGCCAGCAGCTTCGGGCGGGGGTCTACCGGGGAGCTGTTTTTT. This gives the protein CASSFGRGSTGELFF.

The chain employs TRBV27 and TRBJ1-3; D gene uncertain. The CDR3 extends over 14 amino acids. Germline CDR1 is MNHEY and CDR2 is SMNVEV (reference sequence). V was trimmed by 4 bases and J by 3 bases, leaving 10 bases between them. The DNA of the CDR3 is TGTGCCAGCAGTTCCGGGGTGTATGGAAACACCATATATTTT. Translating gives CASSSGVYGNTIYF.

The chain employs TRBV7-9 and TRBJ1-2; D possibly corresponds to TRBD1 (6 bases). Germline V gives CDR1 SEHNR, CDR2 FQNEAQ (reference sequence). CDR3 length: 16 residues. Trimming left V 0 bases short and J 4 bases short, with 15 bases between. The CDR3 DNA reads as TGTGCCAGCAGCTTAGCGCTTTCCAGGGGCGGCTATGGCTACACCTTC. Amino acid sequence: CASSLALSRGGYGYTF. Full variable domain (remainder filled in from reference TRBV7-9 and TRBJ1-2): DTGVSQNPRHKITKRGQNVTFRCDPISEHNRLYWYRQTLGQGPEFLTYFQNEAQLEKSRLLSDRFSAERPKGSFSTLEIQRTEQGDSAMYLCASSLALSRGGYGYTFGSGTRLTVV.

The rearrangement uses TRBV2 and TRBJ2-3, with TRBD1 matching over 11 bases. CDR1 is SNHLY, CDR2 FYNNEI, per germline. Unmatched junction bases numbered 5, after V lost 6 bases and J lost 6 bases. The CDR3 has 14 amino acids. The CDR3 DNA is TGTGCCAGCAGGGCTCGGACAGGGGGCGATACGCAGTATTTT. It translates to CASRARTGGDTQYF.

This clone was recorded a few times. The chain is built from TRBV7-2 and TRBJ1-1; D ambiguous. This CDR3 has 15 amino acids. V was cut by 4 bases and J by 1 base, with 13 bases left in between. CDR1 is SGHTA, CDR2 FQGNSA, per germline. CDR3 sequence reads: CASSSRNGQNTEAFF. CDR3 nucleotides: TGTGCCAGCAGCTCGCGTAATGGGCAGAACACTGAAGCTTTCTTT.

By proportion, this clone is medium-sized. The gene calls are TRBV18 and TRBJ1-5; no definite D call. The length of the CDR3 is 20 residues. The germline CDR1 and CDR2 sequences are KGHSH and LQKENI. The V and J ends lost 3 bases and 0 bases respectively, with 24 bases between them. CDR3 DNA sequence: TGTGCCAGCTCACCTACCGTCCGTGAGGAGACCTTTTTTAGCAATCAGCCCCAGCATTTT. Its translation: CASSPTVREETFFSNQPQHF.

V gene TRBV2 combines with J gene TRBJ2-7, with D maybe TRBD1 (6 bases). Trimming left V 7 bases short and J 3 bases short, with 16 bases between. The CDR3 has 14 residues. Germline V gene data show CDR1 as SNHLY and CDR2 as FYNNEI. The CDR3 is CASTTQQGYYEQYF. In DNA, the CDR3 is TGTGCCAGCACCACCCAACAGGGTTACTACGAGCAGTACTTC. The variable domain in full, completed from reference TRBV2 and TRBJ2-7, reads EPEVTQTPSHQVTQMGQEVILRCVPISNHLYFYWYRQILGQKVEFLVSFYNNEISEKSEIFDDQFSVERPDGSNFTLKIRSTKLEDSAMYFCASTTQQGYYEQYFGPGTRLTVT.

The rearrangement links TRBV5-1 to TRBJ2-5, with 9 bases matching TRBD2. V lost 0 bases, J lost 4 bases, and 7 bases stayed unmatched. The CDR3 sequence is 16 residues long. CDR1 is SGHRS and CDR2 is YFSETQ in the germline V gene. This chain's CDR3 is CASSLESRGGVETQYF. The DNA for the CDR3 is TGCGCCAGCAGCTTGGAGTCGCGGGGGGGCGTAGAGACCCAGTACTTC. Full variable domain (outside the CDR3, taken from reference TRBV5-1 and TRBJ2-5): KAGVTQTPRYLIKTRGQQVTLSCSPISGHRSVSWYQQTPGQGLQFLFEYFSETQRNKGNFPGRFSGRQFSNSRSEMNVSTLELGDSALYLCASSLESRGGVETQYFGPGTRLLVL.

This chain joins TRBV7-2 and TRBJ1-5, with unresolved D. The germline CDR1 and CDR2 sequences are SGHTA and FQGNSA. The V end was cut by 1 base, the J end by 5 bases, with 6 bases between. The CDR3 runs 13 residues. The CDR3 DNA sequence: TGTGCCAGCAGCTTAGAGAGAGATCAGCCCCAGCATTTT. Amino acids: CASSLERDQPQHF.

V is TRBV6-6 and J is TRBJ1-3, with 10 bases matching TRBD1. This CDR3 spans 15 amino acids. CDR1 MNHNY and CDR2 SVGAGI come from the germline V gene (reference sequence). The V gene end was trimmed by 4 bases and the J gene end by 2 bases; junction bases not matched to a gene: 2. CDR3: CASSWTGGTGNTIYF. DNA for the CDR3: TGTGCCAGCAGTTGGACAGGGGGAACTGGAAACACCATATATTTT.

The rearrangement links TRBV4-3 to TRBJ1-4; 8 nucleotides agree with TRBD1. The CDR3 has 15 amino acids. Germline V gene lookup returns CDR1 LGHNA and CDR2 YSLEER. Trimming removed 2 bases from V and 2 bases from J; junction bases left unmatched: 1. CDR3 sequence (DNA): TGCGCCAGCAGCCAAAGACAGGGGACTAATGAAAAACTGTTTTTT. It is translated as CASSQRQGTNEKLFF.